A selection of T cell receptor beta chains follows, all from one sample in a study of blood T cell repertoires in COVID-19. Repertoires were generated with immunoSEQ multiplex PCR, while TCRdb's copy carries only in-frame clones and drops some. The table shows 3,000 to 4,000 clones, with approximately 89% occurring only once. Material: peripheral blood. The receptors shown here come from a woman between 65 and 79 years old with active COVID-19. Each CDR3 is given with its conserved first and last residue. D genes are given only for firm matches. Clone size appears in some rows only: once, few, many, or a class for an expanded clone.

DNA: TGTGCCAGTAGTGCCCACCAGGGGCCGGCTGCGGGAAACACCATATATTTT
CDR3: CASSAHQGPAAGNTIYF
size: NA
J: TRBJ1-3
D: NA
V: TRBV19

DNA: TGTGCCAGCAGCCAGGCGGGGGGGGACAATGAGCAGTTCTTC
CDR3: CASSQAGGDNEQFF
size: NA
J: TRBJ2-1
D: TRBD2
V: TRBV4-2

DNA: TGTGCCAGCAGCCCCAGCGGCCGGGGCGAGCAGTACTTC
CDR3: CASSPSGRGEQYF
size: NA
J: TRBJ2-7
D: NA
V: TRBV12-3/TRBV12-4

DNA: TGTGCCAGCAGCCCGACTAGCGGGGAGTACAATGAGCAGTTCTTC
CDR3: CASSPTSGEYNEQFF
size: NA
J: TRBJ2-1
D: TRBD2
V: TRBV7-3

DNA: TGTGCCAGCAGCATACAGGGTGACTACGCCTACGAGCAGTACTTC
CDR3: CASSIQGDYAYEQYF
size: NA
J: TRBJ2-7
D: NA
V: TRBV6-2/TRBV6-3

DNA: TGTGCCAGCAGTTTGGACAGGGGGATGAACACTGAAGCTTTCTTT
CDR3: CASSLDRGMNTEAFF
size: NA
J: TRBJ1-1
D: TRBD1
V: TRBV6-6

DNA: TGTGCCAGCAGCTTAGTCAGGGGGCGCGCTGGCTACACCTTC
CDR3: CASSLVRGRAGYTF
size: once
J: TRBJ1-2
D: TRBD1
V: TRBV7-2

DNA: TGTGCCAGCAGTTTATCGGCCAGGGACAACGAGCAGTACTTC
CDR3: CASSLSARDNEQYF
size: NA
J: TRBJ2-7
D: NA
V: TRBV27

DNA: TGTGCCAGCAGATACGACAGTGGCTACACCTTC
CDR3: CASRYDSGYTF
size: NA
J: TRBJ1-2
D: NA
V: TRBV2

DNA: TGTGCCAGCAGGGACGCAGGGTATCAGTACTTC
CDR3: CASRDAGYQYF
size: NA
J: TRBJ2-7
D: NA
V: TRBV6-5

DNA: TGTGCCAGCAGCGGCCGGACAGGGACAACTGAAGCTTTCTTT
CDR3: CASSGRTGTTEAFF
size: NA
J: TRBJ1-1
D: TRBD1
V: TRBV2

DNA: TGTGCCAGCATTTTAGGTCTGGGACACACCTACAATGAGCAGTTCTTC
CDR3: CASILGLGHTYNEQFF
size: NA
J: TRBJ2-1
D: NA
V: TRBV7-9

DNA: TGTGCCAGCAGCTCCCGACAGGGAATCCTGTATGGCTACACCTTC
CDR3: CASSSRQGILYGYTF
size: NA
J: TRBJ1-2
D: TRBD1
V: TRBV7-2

DNA: TGTGCCAGCAGCCGGGTACAGGGGGGGTTTAACACTGAAGCTTTCTTT
CDR3: CASSRVQGGFNTEAFF
size: NA
J: TRBJ1-1
D: TRBD1
V: TRBV7-2

DNA: TGTGCCAGCAGTTTTAGCCTTCGGGGGGAGCAGTTCTTC
CDR3: CASSFSLRGEQFF
size: NA
J: TRBJ2-1
D: NA
V: TRBV13

DNA: TGCAGCGTTGTAGTGGACAGGGGGAAGGGCTACACCTTC
CDR3: CSVVVDRGKGYTF
size: few
J: TRBJ1-2
D: TRBD1
V: TRBV29-1

DNA: TGCGCCAGCAGTGCGGACAAATATGGCTACACCTTC
CDR3: CASSADKYGYTF
size: NA
J: TRBJ1-2
D: NA
V: TRBV10-1

DNA: TGTGCCAGCAGTGAAGACAGGCACGAGACCCAGTACTTC
CDR3: CASSEDRHETQYF
size: NA
J: TRBJ2-5
D: NA
V: TRBV6-1

DNA: TGTGCCAGCAGCGTATTCGGGGTTAACACTGAAGCTTTCTTT
CDR3: CASSVFGVNTEAFF
size: NA
J: TRBJ1-1
D: NA
V: TRBV9

DNA: TGTGCCAGTAGTATAGATGAACGAGATTCCTACGAGCAGTACTTC
CDR3: CASSIDERDSYEQYF
size: NA
J: TRBJ2-7
D: NA
V: TRBV19

DNA: TGCGCCAGCAGCTTGGCTGGACTAAGCCAAGAGACCCAGTACTTC
CDR3: CASSLAGLSQETQYF
size: NA
J: TRBJ2-5
D: NA
V: TRBV5-1

DNA: TGTGCCAGCAGCGCCGGAGGGACAGTCTACGAGCAGTACTTC
CDR3: CASSAGGTVYEQYF
size: NA
J: TRBJ2-7
D: NA
V: TRBV11-2

DNA: TGTGCCAGCAGCCTGAGACAGGGCCAAAATGAAAAACTGTTTTTT
CDR3: CASSLRQGQNEKLFF
size: once
J: TRBJ1-4
D: TRBD1
V: TRBV13

DNA: TGTGCCAGTAGTATAGGACTAGCAAGTCTACGCACAGATACGCAGTATTTT
CDR3: CASSIGLASLRTDTQYF
size: NA
J: TRBJ2-3
D: TRBD2
V: TRBV19

DNA: TGTGACACCGAGGTGGGAGGGCCGGATGGCTACACCTTC
CDR3: CDTEVGGPDGYTF
size: NA
J: TRBJ1-2
D: NA
V: TRBV7-9

DNA: TGTGCCAGCAGTTCGACCGGGGCGGGGGAGGCTTTCTTT
CDR3: CASSSTGAGEAFF
size: NA
J: TRBJ1-1
D: NA
V: TRBV2

DNA: TGTGCCAGCAGAGGGACAGGGGGCTACAATGAGCAGTTCTTC
CDR3: CASRGTGGYNEQFF
size: NA
J: TRBJ2-1
D: TRBD1
V: TRBV11-3

DNA: TGCGCCAGCAGCTTGCTAACAGGAAGTTACGAGCAGTACTTC
CDR3: CASSLLTGSYEQYF
size: NA
J: TRBJ2-7
D: NA
V: TRBV5-1

DNA: TGCAGTGCTAGTGGGCCGAACACCGGGGAGCTGTTTTTT
CDR3: CSASGPNTGELFF
size: NA
J: TRBJ2-2
D: NA
V: TRBV20-1

DNA: TGTGCCAGCAGCCAAGATATTGGACTAGCGGGGGCCGCCCTCAACTTC
CDR3: CASSQDIGLAGAALNF
size: NA
J: TRBJ2-5
D: TRBD2
V: TRBV4-2

DNA: TGTGCCAGCAGCTTACGGCGGTCTAGCACAGATACGCAGTATTTT
CDR3: CASSLRRSSTDTQYF
size: NA
J: TRBJ2-3
D: NA
V: TRBV7-2

DNA: TGTGCCAGCAGCGCTTCGAATGAGCAGTTCTTC
CDR3: CASSASNEQFF
size: once
J: TRBJ2-1
D: NA
V: TRBV9

DNA: TGTGCCAGCAGTGGGGCAGGGGCGAGTTACGAGCAGTACTTC
CDR3: CASSGAGASYEQYF
size: NA
J: TRBJ2-7
D: NA
V: TRBV25-1

DNA: TGTGCCAGCAGCGCTCGACTAGCGGAGGGCTACAATGAGCAGTTCTTC
CDR3: CASSARLAEGYNEQFF
size: NA
J: TRBJ2-1
D: TRBD2
V: TRBV7-8

DNA: TGTGCCACCAGCAGACAGGGGGCAAGTCAGCCCCAGCATTTT
CDR3: CATSRQGASQPQHF
size: NA
J: TRBJ1-5
D: TRBD1
V: TRBV15

DNA: TGTGCCAGCAGCTCAATCACAAACAGGAAAGAGACCCAGTACTTC
CDR3: CASSSITNRKETQYF
size: NA
J: TRBJ2-5
D: NA
V: TRBV7-9

DNA: TGTGCCAGCAGCGTAAGCAGGGGCGGTAGGATCCCGGGAAACACCATATATTTT
CDR3: CASSVSRGGRIPGNTIYF
size: NA
J: TRBJ1-3
D: NA
V: TRBV9

DNA: TGTGCCAGCAGCCCCCGAGGTAGCGATAACGGGGAGCTGTTTTTT
CDR3: CASSPRGSDNGELFF
size: NA
J: TRBJ2-2
D: NA
V: TRBV9

DNA: TGTGCCAGCAGCTTAAGGTCGACTCCACAGACCCAGTACTTC
CDR3: CASSLRSTPQTQYF
size: NA
J: TRBJ2-5
D: NA
V: TRBV13

DNA: TGTGCCAGTAGTATCTCCCGACTAGCGGGGGAGTTAAGACACAATGAGCAGTTCTTC
CDR3: CASSISRLAGELRHNEQFF
size: NA
J: TRBJ2-1
D: TRBD2
V: TRBV19